The 15 T cell receptor beta chains given below trace back to one sample, sequenced in a study of T cell repertoires in cytomegalovirus infection. TCRdb called the reads again in MiXCR, with one record for every CDR3 protein. Found here are approximately 730,000 distinct CDR3 sequences, roughly 28% of them singletons; the top ten hold about an eighth. These TCRs are of unknown antigen specificity. Sample: cultured CD8+ T cells from PBMCs, taken from culture after CMV antigen stimulation. The receptors derive from a human donor in good health (CMV status not recorded). Some clones in this sample may be carry-over from other donors' samples.

The rearrangement joins TRBV27 to TRBJ2-6, with no clear D. V lost 3 bases and J lost 2, with 8 bases in between. This CDR3 region has 15 residues. The germline CDR1 and CDR2 sequences are MNHEY and SMNVEV (reference sequence). In DNA, the CDR3 is TGTGCCAGCAGTTTCCCCCCCCCTGGGGCCAACGTCCTGACTTTC. Its translation is CASSFPPPGANVLTF.

This clonotype was recorded a few times. The V and J genes are TRBV29-1 and TRBJ2-2, with 13 nucleotides matching TRBD2. The V gene's germline CDR1 is SQVTM and CDR2 ANQGSEA. CDR3 length: 14 amino acids. J gave up 8 bases and V 6 bases, and 6 bases lay outside the gene matches. CDR3 residues: CSVVGLAGAGELFF. CDR3 sequence (DNA): TGCAGCGTCGTAGGACTAGCGGGGGCAGGGGAGCTGTTTTTT.

The chain is built from TRBV19 and TRBJ1-2; no reliable D call. The V and J ends lost 10 bases and 5 bases respectively, with 8 bases between them. CDR1 is LNHDA, CDR2 SQIVND, per germline (reference sequence). CDR3 length: 10 residues. The CDR3, as DNA: TGTGCCACCCGGCTTTATGGCTACACCTTC. Translated, it gives CATRLYGYTF.

This clonotype was detected a few times. The rearrangement links TRBV4-1 to TRBJ2-3, with TRBD2 matching 9 bases. CDR3 length equals 16 residues. CDR1 is MGHRA, CDR2 YSYEKL, per germline. With 0 bases clipped from V and 6 bases from J, the junction kept 7 bases outside the gene matches. CDR3 amino acids: CASSQEGISGGDTQYF. Here the CDR3 DNA reads TGCGCCAGCAGCCAAGAGGGGATTAGCGGGGGCGATACGCAGTATTTT.

A few counts support this clonotype. The chain is built from TRBV12-3 or TRBV12-4 and TRBJ1-2; D may be TRBD1 (5 bases). Deletions cut 6 bases from V and 6 bases from J, with 14 bases between. The length of the CDR3 is 13 residues. The CDR3 DNA follows: TGTGCCAGCAGATCCCCGCAGGGACATGGCTACACCTTC. Its protein is CASRSPQGHGYTF.

The chain is built from TRBV5-1 and TRBJ1-2, with D possibly matching TRBD1 (6 bases). The CDR3 loop spans 12 amino acids. Germline lookup yields CDR1 SGHRS and CDR2 YFSETQ. V shed 4 bases and J shed 8 bases, with 12 bases lying between them. This chain's CDR3 is CASSAYRVGYTF. Written as DNA, the CDR3 is TGCGCCAGCAGCGCCTACAGGGTCGGCTACACCTTC.

Regarding this clonotype: An end of the junction does not agree with germline; a read error may underlie this. The V gene is TRBV12-3 or TRBV12-4, the J gene TRBJ1-1, with D possibly being TRBD1 (5 bases). This CDR3 is built from 14 residues. CDR3 loop: CANSPRPGYTEAFF. DNA of the CDR3: TGTGCCAACAGTCCCCGGCCAGGGTACACTGAAGCTTTCTTT.

This clonotype was counted a few times. The genes are TRBV11-3 and TRBJ2-1; TRBD1 aligns across 8 bases. The CDR3 extends over 16 amino acids. The J segment lost 5 bases and the V segment lost 3 bases, leaving 9 bases of the junction unmatched. Germline CDR1 and CDR2: SGHNT and YENEEA. CDR3 sequence: CASSLRTGNGNNEQFF. In DNA, the CDR3 is TGTGCCAGCAGCTTGAGGACAGGGAATGGCAACAATGAGCAGTTCTTC.

This clonotype has at least ten counts. The V gene is TRBV7-6, the J gene TRBJ2-7; possible D gene TRBD2, 5 bases. CDR1 SGHVS and CDR2 FNYEAQ come from the germline V gene. There are 15 residues in the CDR3. With 5 bases removed from V and 4 bases from J, the gap between germline ends came to 18 bases. In DNA form, the CDR3 reads TGTGCCAGCAGCCCTACCCGAGGGTGTTCGTACGAGCAGTACTTC. It is translated as CASSPTRGCSYEQYF. The whole variable domain, remainder taken from reference TRBV7-6 and TRBJ2-7, is GAGVSQSPRYKVTKRGQDVALRCDPISGHVSLYWYRQALGQGPEFLTYFNYEAQQDKSGLPNDRFSAERPEGSISTLTIQRTEQRDSAMYRCASSPTRGCSYEQYFGPGTRLTVT.

This clonotype was seen only a few times. The chain uses TRBV6-2 or TRBV6-3 and TRBJ2-1, with no clear D. This CDR3 spans 15 amino acids. Germline-derived CDR1 and CDR2 are MNHEY and SVGEGT. Trimming took off 2 bases at V and 4 bases at J, with 12 bases between the two ends. CDR3 nucleotides: TGTGCCAGCAGTTACGTAAATGTAGGGTACAATGAGCAGTTCTTC. Protein sequence: CASSYVNVGYNEQFF.

The genes are TRBV20-1 and TRBJ1-1; the match to TRBD1 covers 7 bases. V lost 6 bases and J lost 1; bases outside the gene matches: 5. CDR3 length: 13 residues. Looked up from germline, CDR1 is DFQATT and CDR2 is SNEGSKA (reference sequence). The CDR3 protein is CSATRQGNTEAFF. CDR3 sequence (DNA): TGCAGTGCCACCCGACAGGGGAACACTGAAGCTTTCTTT.

This clonotype was observed a handful of times. V and J are TRBV4-2 and TRBJ2-3; TRBD1 is a possible D gene (6 bases). The CDR3 sequence is 15 residues long. Germline CDR1 is LGHNA and CDR2 is YNFKEQ. V was trimmed by 4 bases and J by 2 bases, leaving 13 bases between them. The CDR3 loop reads CASSLGQRYTDTQYF. The CDR3 nucleotides are TGTGCCAGCAGCCTCGGACAGAGATACACAGATACGCAGTATTTT.

Here the CDR3 reads CASSFLTGFGGYTF. The CDR3 DNA follows: TGTGCCAGCAGTTTTTTAACAGGCTTCGGGGGCTACACCTTC. V is TRBV27 and J is TRBJ1-2; D is possibly TRBD1 (5 bases). The germline gives CDR1 MNHEY, CDR2 SMNVEV (reference sequence). Between the trimmed V and J ends, which lost 3 bases and 8 bases, there was a span of 16 bases. This CDR3 has 14 residues.

This clonotype was counted between two and nine times. The chain is built from TRBV7-9 and TRBJ1-2; possibly TRBD1 for D (6 bases). The germline V gene encodes CDR1 SEHNR and CDR2 FQNEAQ (reference sequence). V lost 1 base and J 0 bases, leaving 9 bases between the germline ends. This CDR3 is built from 15 residues. The CDR3 sequence: CASSLGRTANYGYTF. Written as DNA, the CDR3 is TGTGCCAGCAGCTTAGGAAGGACAGCTAACTATGGCTACACCTTC.

This sequence joins TRBV7-6 and TRBJ2-1; 12 positions agree with TRBD2. Germline CDR1 and CDR2: SGHVS and FNYEAQ. J lost 8 bases, V lost 2 bases, and 4 bases had no gene match. This CDR3 has 15 residues. The CDR3: CASSLWSSGGDEQFF. CDR3 DNA: TGTGCCAGCAGCTTATGGTCTAGCGGGGGGGATGAGCAGTTCTTC.